These T cell receptor beta chains were read from a single sample in a study of cytomegalovirus exposure and HLA in healthy donors. Only in-frame clones appear in the TCRdb table, and some are missing; sequencing was by immunoSEQ multiplex PCR. This table lists around 100,000 clones. The sample taken for sequencing was PBMCs. These receptors came from a middle-aged man in good health and CMV-seropositive. The CDR3 runs from the conserved cysteine through the conserved F or W. D genes are given only for firm matches.

d_call	v_call	j_call	cdr3_aa	cdr3_nt
TRBD2	TRBV4-2	TRBJ2-3	CASSQELAGRASDTQYF	TGTGCCAGCAGCCAAGAACTAGCGGGACGAGCCTCAGATACGCAGTATTTT
TRBD1	TRBV7-9	TRBJ1-3	CASRRGTGTISDSGNTIYF	TGTGCCAGCAGGAGAGGGACAGGGACAATTTCGGACTCTGGAAACACCATATATTTT
TRBD1	TRBV28	TRBJ2-2	CASMTGGLGELFF	TGTGCCAGCATGACAGGGGGCCTCGGGGAGCTGTTTTTT
TRBD2	TRBV11-2	TRBJ2-1	CASSKGLARDEQFF	TGTGCCAGCAGCAAGGGACTAGCACGGGATGAGCAGTTCTTC
TRBD2	TRBV5-1	TRBJ2-1	CASSVSGSVTYNEQFF	TGCGCCAGCAGCGTTAGCGGGAGCGTCACCTACAATGAGCAGTTCTTC
TRBD2	TRBV5-8	TRBJ2-7	CASSRVRLAGGYSYEQYF	TGTGCCAGCAGCCGGGTTCGGCTAGCGGGAGGCTACTCCTACGAGCAGTACTTC
TRBD2	TRBV7-6	TRBJ2-1	CASSSLAGGPLGDNEQFF	TGTGCCAGCAGCTCACTAGCGGGAGGGCCTTTAGGGGACAATGAGCAGTTCTTC
TRBD2	TRBV11-3	TRBJ2-1	CASSWTGTSGRSEQFF	TGTGCCAGCAGCTGGACCGGGACTAGCGGGAGAAGTGAGCAGTTCTTC
TRBD2	TRBV5-1	TRBJ2-3	CASSLGAGADTQYF	TGCGCCAGCAGCTTGGGGGCGGGAGCAGATACGCAGTATTTT
TRBD1	TRBV28	TRBJ2-7	CASSVSPRTGGDEQYF	TGTGCCAGCAGCGTCTCCCCCCGGACAGGGGGGGACGAGCAGTACTTC
.	TRBV4-1	TRBJ1-2	CASSQDLKNCGYTF	TGCGCCAGCAGCCAAGATTTGAAAAACTGTGGCTACACCTTC
.	TRBV11-2	TRBJ2-7	CASSLERTVSEQYF	TGTGCCAGCAGCTTAGAACGGACAGTAAGCGAGCAGTACTTC
.	TRBV7-3	TRBJ1-6	CASSQNPQGNSPLHF	TGTGCCAGCAGCCAAAACCCACAGGGTAATTCACCCCTCCACTTT
.	TRBV28	TRBJ1-5	CASRTERGRGNQPQHF	TGTGCCAGCAGGACCGAGCGTGGACGGGGAAATCAGCCCCAGCATTTT
TRBD1	TRBV27	TRBJ2-6	CASSPTRTGSGANVLTF	TGTGCCAGCAGTCCGACCCGGACAGGGTCTGGGGCCAACGTCCTGACTTTC
TRBD2	TRBV5-5	TRBJ2-1	CASSLTSGNSYNEQFF	TGTGCCAGCAGCTTGACCAGCGGGAACTCTTACAATGAGCAGTTCTTC
.	TRBV29-1	TRBJ2-2	CSVALVYTGELFF	TGCAGCGTTGCCCTCGTGTACACCGGGGAGCTGTTTTTT
TRBD2	TRBV2	TRBJ2-3	CASTPSILAGGADTQYF	TGTGCCAGCACCCCCAGCATACTAGCGGGAGGAGCAGATACGCAGTATTTT
.	TRBV6-1	TRBJ2-7	CASSERTTGPYEQYF	TGTGCCAGCAGTGAAAGGACGACAGGCCCCTACGAGCAGTACTTC
TRBD1	TRBV11-2	TRBJ1-2	CASSNRGPGGYTF	TGTGCCAGCAGCAACAGGGGGCCGGGAGGCTACACCTTC
.	TRBV4-2	TRBJ2-1	CASSQEGAYNEQFF	TGTGCCAGCAGCCAAGAAGGGGCTTACAATGAGCAGTTCTTC
TRBD1	TRBV10-3	TRBJ2-1	CAISGIPGTGGENEQFF	TGTGCCATCAGTGGGATCCCCGGGACAGGGGGCGAGAATGAGCAGTTCTTC
TRBD2	TRBV11-3	TRBJ2-1	CASSTRTSGYNEQFF	TGTGCCAGCAGCACACGGACTAGCGGTTACAATGAGCAGTTCTTC
.	TRBV7-8	TRBJ2-2	CASSLLVGSGTGELFF	TGTGCCAGCAGCTTACTTGTGGGTTCGGGCACCGGGGAGCTGTTTTTT
TRBD2	TRBV5-4	TRBJ2-5	CASSRRAGEGETQYF	TGTGCCAGCAGCCGCCGGGCGGGAGAGGGAGAGACCCAGTACTTC
.	TRBV6-6	TRBJ1-1	CASVVGGNTEAFF	TGTGCCAGCGTCGTCGGGGGGAACACTGAAGCTTTCTTT
TRBD2	TRBV6-5	TRBJ2-7	CASSFAGGGGTYEQYF	TGTGCCAGCAGTTTCGCGGGAGGAGGAGGAACCTACGAGCAGTACTTC
.	TRBV6-5	TRBJ2-7	CASSQISGARYF	TGTGCCAGCAGTCAAATCTCAGGGGCTCGGTACTTC
TRBD2	TRBV19	TRBJ2-7	CASSMRLAASYEQYF	TGTGCCAGTAGTATGAGACTAGCGGCCTCCTACGAGCAGTACTTC
.	TRBV6-1	TRBJ1-1	CASKVAGLNTEAFF	TGTGCCAGCAAGGTTGCGGGGTTGAACACTGAAGCTTTCTTT
.	TRBV10-2	TRBJ2-1	CASTGKDNEQFF	TGCGCCAGCACAGGGAAAGACAATGAGCAGTTCTTC
.	TRBV4-1	TRBJ2-1	CASRSYSGPSYNEQFF	TGCGCCAGCCGATCCTATAGCGGACCCTCCTACAATGAGCAGTTCTTC
.	TRBV30	TRBJ1-5	CAWSERRPYQPQHF	TGTGCCTGGAGTGAGCGGCGACCCTATCAGCCCCAGCATTTT
.	TRBV11-2	TRBJ2-7	CASSGDFYEQYF	TGTGCCAGCAGCGGGGACTTCTACGAGCAGTACTTC
TRBD1	TRBV12-5	TRBJ2-1	CASGLGGQAYEQFF	TGTGCTAGTGGTTTGGGCGGACAGGCCTATGAGCAGTTCTTC
TRBD1	TRBV7-6	TRBJ1-6	CASSSSVIRGWYNSPLHF	TGTGCCAGCAGCTCCAGTGTTATCAGGGGGTGGTATAATTCACCCCTCCACTTT
TRBD1	TRBV11-2	TRBJ2-2	CASRIQGNGGELFF	TGTGCCAGCAGGATACAGGGGAATGGCGGGGAGCTGTTTTTT
TRBD1	TRBV28	TRBJ2-3	CASSLRTGIGTDTQYF	TGTGCCAGCAGTTTAAGGACAGGGATCGGTACAGATACGCAGTATTTT
.	TRBV6-5	TRBJ2-2	CASSYSYSGELFF	TGTGCCAGCAGTTACTCGTATTCCGGGGAGCTGTTTTTT
TRBD1	TRBV7-2	TRBJ2-1	CASSPRRRQGNEQFF	TGTGCCAGCAGCCCCAGACGAAGACAGGGTAATGAGCAGTTCTTC
TRBD1	TRBV29-1	TRBJ2-2	CSVEDRASGTGELFF	TGCAGCGTTGAGGACAGGGCGTCTGGCACCGGGGAGCTGTTTTTT
TRBD2	TRBV29-1	TRBJ2-1	CSVLGLGAVLSDEQFF	TGCAGCGTGTTAGGACTAGGAGCGGTTCTGAGCGATGAGCAGTTCTTC
.	TRBV6-5	TRBJ2-7	CASSPRDSIYEQYF	TGTGCCAGCAGCCCCCGGGACTCGATCTACGAGCAGTACTTC
TRBD1	TRBV7-2	TRBJ2-2	CASSAFLQGANTGELFF	TGTGCCAGCAGCGCGTTTTTACAGGGGGCGAACACCGGGGAGCTGTTTTTT
.	TRBV5-1	TRBJ1-5	CASSLAMDQPQHF	TGCGCCAGCAGCTTGGCTATGGATCAGCCCCAGCATTTT
TRBD2	TRBV28	TRBJ2-7	CASSKLAGDKYEQYF	TGTGCCAGCAGCAAACTAGCGGGAGACAAGTACGAGCAGTACTTC
.	TRBV7-9	TRBJ1-2	CASTPEKPGGYTF	TGTGCCAGCACCCCGGAGAAGCCCGGTGGCTACACCTTC
.	TRBV5-1	TRBJ1-5	CASSLEGDSNQPQHF	TGCGCCAGCAGCTTGGAAGGAGATAGCAATCAGCCCCAGCATTTT
.	TRBV6-5	TRBJ1-1	CASSYSMLSSTTEAFF	TGTGCCAGCAGTTACTCGATGCTCAGCTCAACGACAGAAGCTTTCTTT
.	TRBV28	TRBJ2-7	CASSGGGKWREQYF	TGTGCCAGCTCGGGTGGGGGCAAGTGGCGCGAGCAGTACTTC
TRBD2	TRBV4-3	TRBJ2-5	CASSQGGGRAQETQYF	TGCGCCAGCAGCCAAGGTGGGGGGAGGGCCCAAGAGACCCAGTACTTC
TRBD2	TRBV28	TRBJ2-1	CASAPPSGKYNEQFF	TGTGCCAGCGCCCCCCCTAGCGGGAAGTACAATGAGCAGTTCTTC
TRBD1	TRBV19	TRBJ1-5	CASSPDRAIGNQPQHF	TGTGCCAGTAGCCCGGACAGGGCGATCGGCAATCAGCCCCAGCATTTT
.	TRBV15	TRBJ1-4	CATSRADRRKNEKLFF	TGTGCCACCAGCAGAGCGGACAGAAGGAAAAACGAAAAACTGTTTTTT
.	TRBV11-2	TRBJ2-2	CASSLRGGSQKSNTGELFF	TGTGCCAGCAGCTTAAGGGGGGGGAGCCAAAAATCAAACACCGGGGAGCTGTTTTTT